These T cell receptor beta chains were read from a single sample in a study of CD8 T cells in ankylosing spondylitis. TCRdb re-derived calls from the 5' RACE reads in MiXCR, one entry per CDR3 protein. The sample shows approximately 540,000 distinct CDR3 sequences, approximately 12% of them seen only once. The sample comprised blood, either unsorted or a sorted T cell fraction (not recorded which). These receptors were collected from a male donor with ankylosing spondylitis. CDR3s leave out the opening cysteine and the closing phenylalanine or tryptophan.

V,J,CDR3
TRBV24-1,TRBJ1-5,ATSGQRGASNQPQH
TRBV21-1,TRBJ1-5,ASSKGRRTTILFWQPQH
TRBV20-1,TRBJ2-1,SARGSGGAYNEQF
TRBV5-1,TRBJ2-4,ASSSGLAWEAKNIQY
TRBV20-1,TRBJ2-1,SATRPRASGGNEQF
TRBV2,TRBJ2-1,ASSATSELNEQF
TRBV20-1,TRBJ1-2,SAPGPNYGYT
TRBV15,TRBJ1-2,ATSSRTGRGYT
TRBV2,TRBJ1-5,ASSDRGNQPQH
TRBV12-3/TRBV12-4,TRBJ1-2,ASSLNRGVLNYGYT
TRBV7-2,TRBJ2-1,ASSRRPAGGINNEQF